The next 11 T cell receptor beta chains were all read from a single sample in a study of CD8 T cell repertoires and HIV-1 epitope variants (dated by TCRdb to 2018 to 2021). To prepare the library, the immunoSEQ multiplex PCR assay was applied. Drawn from immuneACCESS, this table holds only the in-frame rearrangements with V and J called that TCRdb kept. Clones are partly lost; checked studies trace under half to an unresolved V gene and leave the rest unexplained. The sample profile shows under 7,500 clones; 65% to 70% of them were found once. The biggest ten clones account for about 39% of the sample. No antigens are known for them. The sequencing input was cultured CD8+ T cells derived from PBMCs. The receptors were sampled from a male donor with HIV.

Here the CDR3 reads CASSLVGGVSYEQYF. CDR3 bases: TGTGCCAGCAGCTTAGTAGGCGGGGTCTCCTACGAGCAGTACTTC. The chain recombines TRBV11-2 with TRBJ2-7; TRBD2 is a possible D gene (6 bases). The germline V gene has CDR1 SGHAT and CDR2 FQNNGV. Trimming removed 1 base from V and 0 bases from J, with 10 bases in between. The CDR3 spans 15 residues.

V gene TRBV29-1 combines with J gene TRBJ2-1, with a weak D call TRBD2 (6 bases). Germline V CDR1 and CDR2: SQVTM, ANQGSEA. V was cut by 6 bases and J by 2 bases, with 11 bases left in between. The CDR3 runs 13 residues. The CDR3 protein is CSVEGGPYNEQFF. The CDR3 DNA reads as TGCAGCGTCGAGGGAGGCCCCTACAATGAGCAGTTCTTC.

This chain connects TRBV28 to TRBJ1-2; perhaps TRBD1 as D (5 bases). Germline assignment: CDR1 MDHEN and CDR2 SYDVKM. The CDR3 extends over 14 amino acids. V was trimmed by 3 bases and J by 4 bases, leaving 12 bases between them. The CDR3, as DNA: TGTGCCAGCAGTTTCGGGGGAAACTCCTATGGCTACACCTTC. Translating gives CASSFGGNSYGYTF.

The gene calls are TRBV4-1 and TRBJ2-7; 7 nucleotides align to TRBD1. Looked up from germline, CDR1 is MGHRA and CDR2 is YSYEKL. The CDR3 consists of 14 residues. The V and J ends lost 1 base and 3 bases, in that order; junction bases with no gene match: 3. The CDR3 reads CASSQGAGGYEQYF. The CDR3 DNA sequence: TGCGCCAGCAGCCAAGGAGCAGGGGGCTACGAGCAGTACTTC.

The chain carries TRBV7-8 and TRBJ2-6; D is ambiguous. CDR1 and CDR2 (germline): SGHVS, FQNEAQ. The ends were cut back, 5 bases at V and 4 bases at J, with 15 bases in the middle. The CDR3 runs to 16 residues. The CDR3: CASSQLAVAGANVLTF. CDR3 DNA: TGTGCCAGCAGCCAGCTCGCCGTGGCCGGGGCCAACGTCCTGACTTTC. The full variable domain, completed using reference TRBV7-8 and TRBJ2-6, is GAGVSQSPRYKVAKRGQDVALRCDPISGHVSLFWYQQALGQGPEFLTYFQNEAQLDKSGLPSDRFFAERPEGSVSTLKIQRTQQEDSAVYLCASSQLAVAGANVLTFGAGSRLTVL.

This clone occurred once. The junction differs from germline at one of its ends, possibly a read error. As DNA, the CDR3 is TGCGCCAGCAGCCAAGACCGGCCCAGTAGGGCGGATACGCAGTATTTT. As protein: CASSQDRPSRADTQYF. The chain carries TRBV11-2 and TRBJ2-3; the D is unclear. The CDR3 sequence is 16 residues long. Germline values: CDR1 SGHAT, CDR2 FQNNGV.

V usage is TRBV13 and J usage is TRBJ2-7; D is possibly TRBD2 (6 bases). Trimming cost V 5 bases and J 5 bases, with 10 bases left between them. This CDR3 comprises 12 residues. Germline V lookup: CDR1 PRHDT, CDR2 FYEKMQ (reference sequence). The CDR3 sequence: CASSPGTDEQYF. The CDR3, as DNA: TGTGCCAGCAGCCCAGGGACTGACGAGCAGTACTTC.

This chain connects TRBV19 to TRBJ1-1; 10 bases are shared with TRBD1. The CDR3 runs to 15 residues. In germline, CDR1 is LNHDA, CDR2 SQIVND (reference sequence). After removal of 4 bases from V and 10 bases from J, the junction contained 12 bases not matched to a gene. CDR3 amino acids: CASSTRQGAKVRAFF. CDR3 coding DNA: TGTGCCAGTAGTACCAGACAGGGGGCAAAAGTGCGAGCTTTCTTT.

This chain uses TRBV2 with TRBJ2-1; 11 nucleotides agree with TRBD2. This CDR3 contains 16 residues. Per the germline V gene, CDR1 is SNHLY and CDR2 is FYNNEI. V lost 7 bases to trimming and J lost 7 bases; unmatched junction nucleotides: 12. In DNA, the CDR3 is TGTGCCAGCAATCCTCTGACTAGCGGGGAGTGGAATGAGCAGTTCTTC. It translates to CASNPLTSGEWNEQFF.

This clone came up once. The chain couples TRBV2 to TRBJ1-2; D might be TRBD1 (6 bases). The CDR3 spans 16 residues. From germline, CDR1 is SNHLY and CDR2 FYNNEI. The germline V and J ends were trimmed by 7 bases and 2 bases, with 20 bases remaining between them. CDR3 region: CASNGDLGRGNYGYTF. The CDR3 DNA sequence: TGTGCCAGCAACGGGGACCTTGGCAGGGGCAACTATGGCTACACCTTC.

V gene TRBV6-5 combines with J gene TRBJ2-1; D might be TRBD1 or TRBD2, each matching 5 bases. CDR3 length equals 14 residues. Trimming removed 7 bases at V and 4 bases at J, with 14 bases between. CDR1 is MNHEY, CDR2 SVGAGI, per germline. The CDR3 reads CASMGRPGYNEQFF. DNA of the CDR3: TGTGCCAGCATGGGGCGTCCGGGGTACAATGAGCAGTTCTTC.